This TCR beta chain was profiled in a study of cytomegalovirus exposure and HLA in healthy donors. Using immunoSEQ multiplex PCR, the repertoire was profiled, and TCRdb retains in-frame clones only, with some absent. The table has 200,000 or so clones, 75% to 85% seen once. General study results and limits: The study recorded some 160 TCR beta chains that were cytomegalovirus-associated. Some public TCRs appeared in many individuals, while most sequences were rare. A classifier reportedly called cytomegalovirus status with high sensitivity and specificity.

Turning to this clone: As yet, its antigen is unknown.

In germline, CDR1 is MNHNS, CDR2 SASEGT. V was shortened by 1 base and J by 2 bases, with 8 bases between the two germline ends. This CDR3 has 14 amino acids. The sample consisted of PBMCs. This sequence was found in a young woman in good health and CMV-seropositive. The chain uses TRBV6-1 and TRBJ1-2, with D unclear. The CDR3 spells CASSEDHRNYGYTF. The CDR3 DNA reads as TGTGCCAGCAGTGAAGATCACAGAAACTATGGCTACACCTTC.